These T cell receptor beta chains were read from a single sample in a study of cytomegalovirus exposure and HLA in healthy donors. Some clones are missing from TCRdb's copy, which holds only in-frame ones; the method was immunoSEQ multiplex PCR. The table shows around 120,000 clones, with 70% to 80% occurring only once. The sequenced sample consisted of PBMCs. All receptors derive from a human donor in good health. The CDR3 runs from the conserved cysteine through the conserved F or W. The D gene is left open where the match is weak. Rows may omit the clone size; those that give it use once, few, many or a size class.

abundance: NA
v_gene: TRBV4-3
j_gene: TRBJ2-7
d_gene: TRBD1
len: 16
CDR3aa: CASSQDPGQGIYEQYF
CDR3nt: TGCGCCAGCAGCCAAGATCCGGGACAGGGAATTTACGAGCAGTACTTC

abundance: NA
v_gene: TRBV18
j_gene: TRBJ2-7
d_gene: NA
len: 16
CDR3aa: CASSPTPDPSSYEQYF
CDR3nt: TGTGCCAGCTCACCAACCCCCGACCCTAGCTCCTACGAGCAGTACTTC

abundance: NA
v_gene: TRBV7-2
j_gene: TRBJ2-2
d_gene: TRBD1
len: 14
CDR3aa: CASSPGQGPGELFF
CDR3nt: TGTGCCAGCAGCCCGGGACAGGGACCCGGGGAGCTGTTTTTT

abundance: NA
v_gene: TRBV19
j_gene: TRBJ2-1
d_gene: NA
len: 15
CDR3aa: CASSPGIRGYNEQFF
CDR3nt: TGTGCCAGTAGCCCCGGGATAAGAGGTTACAATGAGCAGTTCTTC

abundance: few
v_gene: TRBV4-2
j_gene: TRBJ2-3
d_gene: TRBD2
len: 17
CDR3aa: CASSLRTSGGAGDTQYF
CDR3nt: TGTGCCAGCAGCCTCCGGACTAGCGGGGGGGCCGGAGATACGCAGTATTTT

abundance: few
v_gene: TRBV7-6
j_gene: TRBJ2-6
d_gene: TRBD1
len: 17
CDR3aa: CASSSGQGISGANVLTF
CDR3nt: TGTGCCAGCAGCTCCGGACAGGGTATTTCTGGGGCCAACGTCCTGACTTTC

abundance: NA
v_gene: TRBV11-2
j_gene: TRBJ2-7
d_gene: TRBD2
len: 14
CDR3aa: CASSFSGGDYEQYF
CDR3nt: TGTGCCAGCAGCTTTAGCGGGGGGGACTACGAGCAGTACTTC

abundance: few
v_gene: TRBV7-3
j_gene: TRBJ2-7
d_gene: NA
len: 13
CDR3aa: CASSTADRYEQYF
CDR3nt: TGTGCCAGCAGCACCGCGGACAGATACGAGCAGTACTTC

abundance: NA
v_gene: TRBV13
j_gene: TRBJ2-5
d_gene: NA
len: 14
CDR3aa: CASSFSNRQETQYF
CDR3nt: TGTGCCAGCAGCTTTTCTAACAGACAAGAGACCCAGTACTTC

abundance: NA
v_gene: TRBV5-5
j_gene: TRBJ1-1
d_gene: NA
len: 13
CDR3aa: CASRGLMNTEAFF
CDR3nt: TGTGCCAGCAGAGGACTCATGAACACTGAAGCTTTCTTT

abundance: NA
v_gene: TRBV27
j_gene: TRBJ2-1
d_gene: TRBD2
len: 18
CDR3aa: CASRPGTSGGANYNEQFF
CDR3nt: TGTGCCAGCAGACCCGGGACTAGCGGGGGGGCCAACTACAATGAGCAGTTCTTC

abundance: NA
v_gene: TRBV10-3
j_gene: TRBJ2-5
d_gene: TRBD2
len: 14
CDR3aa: CATVAGGPQEAQYF
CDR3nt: TGTGCCACCGTAGCGGGGGGGCCCCAAGAGGCCCAGTACTTC

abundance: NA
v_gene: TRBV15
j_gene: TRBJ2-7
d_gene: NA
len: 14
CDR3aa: CATAIGDTSYEQYF
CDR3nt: TGTGCCACCGCAATTGGGGACACCTCCTACGAGCAGTACTTC

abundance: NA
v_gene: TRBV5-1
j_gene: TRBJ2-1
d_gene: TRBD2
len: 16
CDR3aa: CASRRSGTRIYNEQFF
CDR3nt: TGCGCCAGCAGGAGGTCCGGGACTAGAATTTACAATGAGCAGTTCTTC

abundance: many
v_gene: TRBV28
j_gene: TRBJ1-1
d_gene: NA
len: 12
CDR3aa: CASSLQATEAFF
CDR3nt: TGTGCCAGCAGTCTCCAGGCCACTGAAGCTTTCTTT

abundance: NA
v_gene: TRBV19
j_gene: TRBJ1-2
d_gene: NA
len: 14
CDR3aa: CASSFRGGLDGYTF
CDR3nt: TGTGCCAGCAGCTTCCGAGGCGGTCTGGATGGCTACACCTTC

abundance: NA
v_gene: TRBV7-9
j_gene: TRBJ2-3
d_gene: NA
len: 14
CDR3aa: CASSANRDPDTQYF
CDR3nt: TGTGCCAGCAGCGCGAACAGGGACCCAGATACGCAGTATTTT

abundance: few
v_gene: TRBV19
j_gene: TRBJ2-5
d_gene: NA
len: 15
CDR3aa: CASSIGYSSQETQYF
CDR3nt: TGTGCCAGTAGTATAGGCTACAGTAGCCAAGAGACCCAGTACTTC

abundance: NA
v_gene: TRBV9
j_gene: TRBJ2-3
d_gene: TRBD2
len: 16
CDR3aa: CASSPIGGGGTDTQYF
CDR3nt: TGTGCCAGCAGCCCCATCGGGGGGGGTGGCACAGATACGCAGTATTTT

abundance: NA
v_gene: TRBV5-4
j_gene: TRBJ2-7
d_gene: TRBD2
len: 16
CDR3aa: CASTQGGLAGGYEQYF
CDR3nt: TGTGCCAGCACCCAAGGTGGACTAGCGGGGGGCTACGAGCAGTACTTC

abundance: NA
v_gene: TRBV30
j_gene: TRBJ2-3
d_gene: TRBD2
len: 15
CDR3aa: CAWSLTSGGANTQYF
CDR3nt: TGTGCCTGGAGTTTGACTAGCGGGGGGGCCAATACGCAGTATTTT

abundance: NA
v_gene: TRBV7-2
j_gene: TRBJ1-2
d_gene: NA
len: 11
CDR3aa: CASSLMAGYTF
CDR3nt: TGTGCCAGCAGCTTAATGGCTGGCTACACCTTC

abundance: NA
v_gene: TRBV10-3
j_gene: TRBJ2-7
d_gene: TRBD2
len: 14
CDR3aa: CAISESAQGGEQYF
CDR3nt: TGTGCCATCAGTGAATCGGCTCAGGGAGGGGAGCAGTACTTC

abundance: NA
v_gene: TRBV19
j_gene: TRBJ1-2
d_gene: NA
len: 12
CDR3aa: CASAPGFPYYTF
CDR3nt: TGTGCCAGTGCACCGGGATTCCCGTACTACACCTTC

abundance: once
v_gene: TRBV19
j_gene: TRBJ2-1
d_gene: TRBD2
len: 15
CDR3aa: CASSIGRGYDNEQFF
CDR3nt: TGTGCCAGTAGTATTGGGCGGGGGTACGACAATGAGCAGTTCTTC

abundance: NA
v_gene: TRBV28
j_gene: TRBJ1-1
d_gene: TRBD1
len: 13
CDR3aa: CASTEGASTEAFF
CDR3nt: TGTGCCAGCACCGAGGGGGCGTCGACTGAAGCTTTCTTT

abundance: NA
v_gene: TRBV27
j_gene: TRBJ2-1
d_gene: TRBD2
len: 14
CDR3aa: CAGSLGGSYNEQFF
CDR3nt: TGTGCCGGCAGTCTGGGCGGGAGCTACAATGAGCAGTTCTTC

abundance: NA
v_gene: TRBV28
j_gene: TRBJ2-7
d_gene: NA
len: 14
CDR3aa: CASLPPGTPRGQYF
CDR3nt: TGTGCCAGCCTCCCCCCCGGGACTCCAAGGGGGCAGTACTTC

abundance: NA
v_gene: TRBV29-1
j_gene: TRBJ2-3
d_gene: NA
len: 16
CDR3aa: CSVGARSLLSTDTQYF
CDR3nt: TGCAGCGTTGGTGCTAGAAGCCTCCTATCCACAGATACGCAGTATTTT

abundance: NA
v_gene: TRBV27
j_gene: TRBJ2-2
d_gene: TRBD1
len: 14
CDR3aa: CASAQGTNTGELFF
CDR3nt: TGTGCCAGCGCACAGGGGACCAACACCGGGGAGCTGTTTTTT

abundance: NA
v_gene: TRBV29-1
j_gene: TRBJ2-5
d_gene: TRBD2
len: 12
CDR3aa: CSVALAGETQYF
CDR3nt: TGCAGCGTTGCGCTAGCGGGGGAGACCCAGTACTTC

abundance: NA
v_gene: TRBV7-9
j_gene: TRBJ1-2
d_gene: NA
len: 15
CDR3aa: CASSPSYQGNYGYTF
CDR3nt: TGTGCCAGCAGCCCCTCCTATCAGGGGAACTATGGCTACACCTTC

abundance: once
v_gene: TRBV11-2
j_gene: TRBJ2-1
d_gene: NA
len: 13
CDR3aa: CASSPPAGNEQFF
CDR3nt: TGTGCCAGCAGCCCGCCCGCGGGGAATGAGCAGTTCTTC

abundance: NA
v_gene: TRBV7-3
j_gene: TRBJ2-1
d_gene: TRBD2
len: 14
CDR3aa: CASSLAGGYNEQFF
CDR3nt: TGTGCCAGCAGCTTGGCGGGAGGGTACAATGAGCAGTTCTTC

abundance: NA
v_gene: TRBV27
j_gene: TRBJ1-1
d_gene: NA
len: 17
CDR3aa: CASSLRVQPSGNTEAFF
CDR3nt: TGTGCCAGCAGTTTAAGGGTACAGCCGAGCGGAAACACTGAAGCTTTCTTT

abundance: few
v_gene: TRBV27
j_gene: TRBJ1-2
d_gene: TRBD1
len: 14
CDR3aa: CASSPSGGTYGYTF
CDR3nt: TGTGCCAGCAGTCCCTCAGGGGGCACCTATGGCTACACCTTC

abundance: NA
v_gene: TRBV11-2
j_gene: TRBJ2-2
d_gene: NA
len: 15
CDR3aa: CASKRSNTNTGELFF
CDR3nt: TGTGCCAGCAAGCGGTCCAACACGAACACCGGGGAGCTGTTTTTT

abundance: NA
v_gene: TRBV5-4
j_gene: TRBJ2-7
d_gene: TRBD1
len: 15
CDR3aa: CASSLIRTGRHEQYF
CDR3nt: TGTGCCAGCAGCTTGATCAGGACAGGGAGGCACGAGCAGTACTTC

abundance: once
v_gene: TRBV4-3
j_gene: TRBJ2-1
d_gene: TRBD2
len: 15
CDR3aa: CASSQDRFLAGGQFF
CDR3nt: TGCGCCAGCAGCCAAGATCGCTTCCTAGCGGGAGGGCAGTTCTTC

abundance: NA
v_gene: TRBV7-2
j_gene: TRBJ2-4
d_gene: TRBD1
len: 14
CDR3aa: CASSTGEGYNIQYF
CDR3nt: TGTGCCAGCAGCACAGGGGAAGGGTATAACATTCAGTACTTC

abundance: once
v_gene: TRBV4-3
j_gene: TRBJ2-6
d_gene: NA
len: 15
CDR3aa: CASSLSSSGANVLTF
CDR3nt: TGCGCCAGCAGCCTTTCCTCGTCTGGGGCCAACGTCCTGACTTTC

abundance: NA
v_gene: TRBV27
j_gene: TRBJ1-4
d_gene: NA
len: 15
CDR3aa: CASSSRQPQGEKLFF
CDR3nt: TGTGCCAGCAGTTCCAGGCAGCCCCAGGGTGAAAAACTGTTTTTT

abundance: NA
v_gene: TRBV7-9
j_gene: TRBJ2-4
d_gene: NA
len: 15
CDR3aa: CASSFDRLAKNIQYF
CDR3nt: TGTGCCAGCAGCTTCGACAGGTTAGCCAAAAACATTCAGTACTTC

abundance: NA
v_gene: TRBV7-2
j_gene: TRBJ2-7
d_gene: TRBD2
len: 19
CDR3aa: CASSLPGTSGGARGYEQYF
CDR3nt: TGTGCCAGCAGCCTACCCGGGACTAGCGGGGGGGCCAGGGGTTACGAGCAGTACTTC

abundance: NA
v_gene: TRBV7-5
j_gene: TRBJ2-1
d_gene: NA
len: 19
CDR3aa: CARSPQPKLAGGIYNEQFF
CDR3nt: TGTGCCAGAAGCCCGCAACCTAAACTAGCGGGGGGGATCTACAATGAGCAGTTCTTC

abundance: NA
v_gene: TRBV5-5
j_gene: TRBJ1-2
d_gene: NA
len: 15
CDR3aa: CASSPLRGGDYGYTF
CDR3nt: TGTGCCAGCAGCCCCCTCCGGGGGGGCGACTATGGCTACACCTTC

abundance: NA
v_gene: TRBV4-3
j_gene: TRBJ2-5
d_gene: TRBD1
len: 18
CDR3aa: CASSLPPGTGVPQETQYF
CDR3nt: TGCGCCAGCAGCCTCCCCCCGGGGACAGGGGTCCCACAAGAGACCCAGTACTTC

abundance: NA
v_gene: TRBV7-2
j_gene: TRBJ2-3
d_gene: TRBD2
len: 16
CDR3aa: CASSFRTSGGTDTQYF
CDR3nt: TGTGCCAGCAGCTTTCGGACTAGCGGGGGCACAGATACGCAGTATTTT

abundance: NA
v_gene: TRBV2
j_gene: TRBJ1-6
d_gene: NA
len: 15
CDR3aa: CASNRGGSNNSPLHF
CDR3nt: TGTGCCAGCAACCGGGGGGGGTCTAATAATTCACCCCTCCACTTT

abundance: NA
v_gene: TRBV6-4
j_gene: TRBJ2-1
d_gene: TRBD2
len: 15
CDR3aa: CASSDSTSGYNEQFF
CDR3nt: TGTGCCAGCAGTGACTCGACTAGCGGTTACAATGAGCAGTTCTTC

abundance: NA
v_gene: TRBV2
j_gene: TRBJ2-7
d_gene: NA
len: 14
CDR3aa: CASSGNRLAYEQYF
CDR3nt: TGTGCCAGCAGTGGGAACAGACTAGCCTACGAGCAGTACTTC

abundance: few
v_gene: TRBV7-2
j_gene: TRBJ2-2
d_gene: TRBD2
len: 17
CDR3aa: CASSFMGSLAGGGELFF
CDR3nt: TGTGCCAGCAGCTTTATGGGTTCTCTAGCGGGAGGTGGGGAGCTGTTTTTT

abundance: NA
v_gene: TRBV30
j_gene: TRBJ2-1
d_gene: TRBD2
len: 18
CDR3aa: CAWSVYPIAGGSYNEQFF
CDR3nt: TGTGCCTGGAGTGTATACCCAATAGCGGGAGGAAGCTACAATGAGCAGTTCTTC

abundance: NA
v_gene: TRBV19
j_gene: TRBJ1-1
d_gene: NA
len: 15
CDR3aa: CASSWGGRLSTEAFF
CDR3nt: TGTGCCAGTAGCTGGGGCGGTAGATTGAGCACTGAAGCTTTCTTT

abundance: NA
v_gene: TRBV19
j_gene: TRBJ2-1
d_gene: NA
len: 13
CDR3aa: CASSIVGLAEQFF
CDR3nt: TGTGCCAGTAGTATAGTAGGCCTAGCCGAGCAGTTCTTC